This T cell receptor beta chain was sequenced during a study of monozygotic twins with inflammatory bowel disease. Overall study results and limits: What may have added variability to patient repertoires is that immunosuppressive treatments differed. Especially where disease activity was present, IBD patients had fewer clonotypes in common with others than healthy twins did. IBD patients displayed reduced TCRbeta diversity (inverse Simpson) when set against healthy co-twins.

cDNA was produced in eight separate reactions per sample. One entry per CDR3 protein, without DNA, is what TCRdb gives after re-calling the 5' RACE reads. This sample contains some 440,000 distinct CDR3 sequences. The CDR3 covers 14 residues. Comments on this clonotype: The antigen remains undetermined.

The clonotype originates from a human donor with ulcerative colitis or Crohn's disease, or a healthy co-twin of an affected twin (not recorded which). Sequenced: blood. This chain joins TRBV12-3 or TRBV12-4 and TRBJ1-5; as DNA is missing, the TRBD1 call by TCRdb cannot be tested. This CDR3 is CASSIDTGEQPQHF.